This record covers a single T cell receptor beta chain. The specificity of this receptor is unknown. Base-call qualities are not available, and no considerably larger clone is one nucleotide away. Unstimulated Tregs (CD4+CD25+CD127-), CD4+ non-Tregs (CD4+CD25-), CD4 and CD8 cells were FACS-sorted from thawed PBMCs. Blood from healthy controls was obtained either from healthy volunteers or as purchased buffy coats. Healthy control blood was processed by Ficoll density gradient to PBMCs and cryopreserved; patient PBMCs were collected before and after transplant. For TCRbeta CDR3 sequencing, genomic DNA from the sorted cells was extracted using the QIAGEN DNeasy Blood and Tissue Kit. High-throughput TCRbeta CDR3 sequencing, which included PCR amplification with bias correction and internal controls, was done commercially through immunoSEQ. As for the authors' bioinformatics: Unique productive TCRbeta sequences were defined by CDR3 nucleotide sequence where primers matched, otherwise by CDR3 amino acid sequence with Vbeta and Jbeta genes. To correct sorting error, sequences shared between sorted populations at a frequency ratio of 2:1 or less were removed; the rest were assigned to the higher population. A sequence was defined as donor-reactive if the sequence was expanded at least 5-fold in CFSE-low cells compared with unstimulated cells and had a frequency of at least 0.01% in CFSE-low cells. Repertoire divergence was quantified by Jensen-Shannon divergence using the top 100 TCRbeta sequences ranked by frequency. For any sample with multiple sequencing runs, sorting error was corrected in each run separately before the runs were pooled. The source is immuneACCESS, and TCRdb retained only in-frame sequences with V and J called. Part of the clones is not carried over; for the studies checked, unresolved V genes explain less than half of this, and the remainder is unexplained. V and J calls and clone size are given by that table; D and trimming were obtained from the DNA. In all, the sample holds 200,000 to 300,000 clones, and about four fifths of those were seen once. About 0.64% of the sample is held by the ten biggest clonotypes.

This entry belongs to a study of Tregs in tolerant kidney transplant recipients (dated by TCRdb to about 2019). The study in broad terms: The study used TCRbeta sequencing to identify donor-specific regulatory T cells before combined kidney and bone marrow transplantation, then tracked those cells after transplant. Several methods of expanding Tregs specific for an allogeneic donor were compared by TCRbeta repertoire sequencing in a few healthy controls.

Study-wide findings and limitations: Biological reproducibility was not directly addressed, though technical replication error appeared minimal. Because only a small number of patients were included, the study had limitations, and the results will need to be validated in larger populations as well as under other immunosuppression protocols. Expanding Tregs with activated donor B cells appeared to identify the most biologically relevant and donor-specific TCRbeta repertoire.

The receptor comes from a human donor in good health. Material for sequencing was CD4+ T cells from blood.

The CDR3 reads as follows: CASSQFTTGDQETQYF. The nucleotide sequence reads as follows: TGTGCCAGCAGCCAATTTACCACAGGGGACCAAGAGACCCAGTACTTC. This receptor chain uses TRBV11-3 and TRBJ2-5, with TRBD1 identical over 7 junction bases. The germline V gene sets CDR1 to SGHNT and CDR2 to YENEEA. Here V drops 5 bases and J drops 0 bases, and the junction holds 9 bases not matched to any gene. Spanning cysteine to phenylalanine, the CDR3 consists of 16 amino acids. Of the read, only the CDR3 DNA is kept; its 48 bases are in frame from base 1.